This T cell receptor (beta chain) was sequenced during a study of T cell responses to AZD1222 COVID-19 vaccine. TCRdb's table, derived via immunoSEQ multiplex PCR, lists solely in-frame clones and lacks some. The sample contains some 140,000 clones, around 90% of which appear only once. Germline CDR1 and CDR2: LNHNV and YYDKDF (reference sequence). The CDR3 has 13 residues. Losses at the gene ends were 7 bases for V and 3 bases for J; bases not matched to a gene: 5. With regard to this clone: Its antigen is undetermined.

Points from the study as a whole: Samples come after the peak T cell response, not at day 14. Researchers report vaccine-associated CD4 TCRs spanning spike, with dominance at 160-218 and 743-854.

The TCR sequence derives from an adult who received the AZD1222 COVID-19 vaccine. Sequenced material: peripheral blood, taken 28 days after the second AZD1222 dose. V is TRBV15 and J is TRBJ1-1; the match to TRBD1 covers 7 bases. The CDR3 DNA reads TGTGCCACCAAGGACAGGACGCACACTGAAGCTTTCTTT. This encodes CATKDRTHTEAFF.